Here is one T cell receptor beta chain with its context. This specimen comes from a study of T cells expressing NK-cell markers. Germline lookup yields CDR1 SGHVS and CDR2 FQNEAQ. This CDR3 has 17 residues. UMI-tagged 5'RACE template switching yielded the TCR beta cDNA. TCRdb reprocessed the 5' RACE reads; each CDR3 protein has one entry and no DNA is given. The sample's table shows some 340,000 distinct CDR3 sequences. Sequenced material: blood T cells: a sorted CD56 or NKG2C T cell subset, CD4+ or CD8+ T cells, or bulk PBMC T cells (not recorded which). J is TRBJ1-4 and V is TRBV7-8; TCRdb's D gene call, TRBD1, goes unchecked for lack of DNA. This clonotype was sampled from a man aged 18-70 years in good health. The CDR3 sequence: CASSLLEAGTANEKLFF.